This T cell receptor beta chain was found in a study of T cell changes during pregnancy in multiple sclerosis. Assay used: immunoSEQ multiplex PCR; TCRdb lists only in-frame clones, some missing. The data show approximately 63,000 clones, around 91% seen once. Trimming removed 0 bases from V and 2 bases from J, with 9 bases in between. Germline lookup yields CDR1 SGHRS and CDR2 YFSETQ. The CDR3 runs 15 residues. The sequenced sample was peripheral blood, obtained after pregnancy. V gene TRBV5-1 combines with J gene TRBJ2-1; possible D gene TRBD2, 5 bases. The source of this sequence is a female donor in good health, enrolled as a control in a pregnancy study. The CDR3 sequence is CASSLVGEPYNEQFF. The CDR3 bases are TGCGCCAGCAGCTTGGTCGGGGAGCCCTACAATGAGCAGTTCTTC.